The rows below give T cell receptor beta chains drawn from one sample of a study of shared clonotypes between healthy human individuals. Assay used: immunoSEQ multiplex PCR; TCRdb lists only in-frame clones, some missing. The sample lists some 740,000 clones; nearly 95% were seen once. Sequencing used naive CD8+ T cells sorted from blood. Receptors were obtained from a man aged 25-45 years in good health. CDR3s include the opening cysteine and the closing phenylalanine or tryptophan. A D gene is named only where the DNA matches it firmly. For some rows the clone size is stated as once, few or many, or as a class when expanded; others skip it.

j_call,v_call,d_call,clone_size,cdr3_aa,cdr3_nt
TRBJ1-4,TRBV6-6,NA,NA,CASSYQGTNEKLFF,TGTGCCAGCAGTTATCAGGGAACTAATGAAAAACTGTTTTTT
TRBJ2-6,TRBV19,TRBD1,NA,CASTKIRDRTSGANVLTF,TGTGCCAGTACTAAAATCCGGGACAGAACCTCTGGGGCCAACGTCCTGACTTTC
TRBJ2-3,TRBV7-9,TRBD1,NA,CASSLVTGGMTDTQYF,TGTGCCAGCAGCTTAGTCACAGGGGGCATGACAGATACGCAGTATTTT
TRBJ2-7,TRBV7-9,TRBD1,NA,CASSSTGQGAVEQYF,TGTGCCAGCAGCTCCACGGGACAGGGGGCTGTGGAGCAGTACTTC
TRBJ2-3,TRBV9,TRBD2,NA,CASSVAGGADTQYF,TGTGCCAGCAGCGTAGCGGGAGGAGCAGATACGCAGTATTTT
TRBJ2-7,TRBV29-1,TRBD1,NA,CSATPGQGAGEQYF,TGCAGCGCCACCCCGGGACAGGGGGCGGGTGAGCAGTACTTC
TRBJ2-7,TRBV7-2,NA,few,CASSDSYEQYF,TGTGCCAGCAGCGATTCCTACGAGCAGTACTTC
TRBJ1-2,TRBV5-6,NA,NA,CASSTGFGEVGDYGYTF,TGTGCCAGCAGCACCGGGTTTGGGGAAGTGGGTGACTATGGCTACACCTTC
TRBJ2-7,TRBV29-1,NA,NA,CSVEAFPGDEQYF,TGCAGCGTTGAAGCTTTCCCTGGGGACGAGCAGTACTTC
TRBJ2-7,TRBV21-1,NA,NA,CASSTAGAPGHGVHEQYF,TGTGCCAGCAGCACGGCAGGGGCACCCGGCCATGGAGTCCACGAGCAGTACTTC